This record covers a single T cell receptor (beta chain). This sample is part of a study of cytomegalovirus exposure and HLA in healthy donors. PCR amplification relied on 60 Vbeta primers (plus 13 Jbeta primers). Using immunoSEQ multiplex PCR, the repertoire was profiled, and TCRdb retains in-frame clones only, with some absent. Among approximately 96,000 clones listed, around two thirds were seen once. The germline V gene has CDR1 SGHRS and CDR2 YFSETQ. The CDR3 spans 16 residues. Trimming took 4 bases from V and 2 from J; bases not matched to a gene: 6. The V call is TRBV5-1, the J call TRBJ2-3; TRBD2 matches at 11 bases. The TCR sequence derives from a male donor in good health and CMV-seronegative. Sample: PBMCs. The CDR3 DNA is TGCGCCAGCAGCGTACTAGCGGGGGTTACCACAGATACGCAGTATTTT. This encodes CASSVLAGVTTDTQYF.